The next 13 T cell receptor beta chains were all read from a single sample in a study of vaccination effects on CD4 cells after COVID-19. Researchers isolated CD4+ T cells once 9 to 11 days of culture had elapsed. Either the BNT162b2 or mRNA-1273 vaccine was given to participants in two doses. This table comes from immunoSEQ multiplex PCR, and its TCRdb copy is limited to in-frame clones, with some not included. Altogether about 66,000 clones are present, roughly 80% being singletons, with the ten largest covering 2.4%. For these receptors, no antigen is known. The sequencing here drew on CD4+ T cells from PBMCs cultured without peptide, taken after COVID-19 vaccination. All receptors derive from a human donor who received a COVID-19 vaccine.

The CDR3 here is CASSFLGGQPQHF. In nucleotides, the CDR3 is TGTGCCAGCAGCTTCCTGGGGGGACAGCCCCAGCATTTT. This chain uses TRBV7-8 with TRBJ1-5; D is possibly TRBD1 (5 bases). With 3 bases removed from V and 7 bases from J, the gap between germline ends came to 10 bases. The CDR3 is made up of 13 amino acids. Germline CDR1 and CDR2: SGHVS and FQNEAQ. Full variable domain (rest looked up from reference TRBV7-8 and TRBJ1-5): GAGVSQSPRYKVAKRGQDVALRCDPISGHVSLFWYQQALGQGPEFLTYFQNEAQLDKSGLPSDRFFAERPEGSVSTLKIQRTQQEDSAVYLCASSFLGGQPQHFGDGTRLSIL.

The chain combines TRBV4-1 with TRBJ2-7; maybe TRBD2 (7 bases). CDR1 and CDR2 from the germline V gene are MGHRA and YSYEKL. This CDR3 is 12 amino acids long. CDR3 sequence (DNA): TGCGCCAGCAGCCAAGATTATAGGGGGGGGCACGTC. This sequence encodes CASSQDYRGGHV.

This clone was recorded a few times. The chain couples TRBV15 to TRBJ2-4; a weak D match, TRBD2 (6 bases). CDR1 is LNHNV, CDR2 YYDKDF, per germline (reference sequence). This CDR3 is built from 17 residues. V was trimmed by 0 bases and J by 0 bases, leaving 12 bases between them. This chain's CDR3 is CATSREFAGIAKNIQYF. DNA for the CDR3: TGTGCCACCAGCAGAGAGTTCGCGGGGATAGCCAAAAACATTCAGTACTTC.

Here the CDR3 DNA reads TGTGCCAGCAGCTTAGGGACCGACGGGCTCTATGGCTACACCTTC. Translation: CASSLGTDGLYGYTF. The chain recombines TRBV7-3 with TRBJ1-2, with D maybe TRBD1 (5 bases). The CDR3 length is 15 residues. V dropped 2 bases and J dropped 4 bases, with 14 bases sitting between them. CDR1 is SGHTA and CDR2 is FQGTGA in the germline V gene.

The chain uses TRBV5-1 and TRBJ1-1, with D perhaps TRBD1 (5 bases). The V gene's germline CDR1 is SGHRS and CDR2 YFSETQ. The CDR3 is made up of 12 amino acids. Trimming took 4 bases from V and 8 from J, leaving 12 bases between them. The CDR3: CASSIRGDEAFF. The CDR3, as DNA: TGCGCCAGCAGCATAAGGGGAGACGAAGCTTTCTTT. Complete variable domain (other parts from reference TRBV5-1 and TRBJ1-1): KAGVTQTPRYLIKTRGQQVTLSCSPISGHRSVSWYQQTPGQGLQFLFEYFSETQRNKGNFPGRFSGRQFSNSRSEMNVSTLELGDSALYLCASSIRGDEAFFGQGTRLTVV.

The J gene is TRBJ2-2, the V gene TRBV18, with D possibly matching TRBD1 (5 bases). The CDR3 runs to 14 residues. In germline, CDR1 is KGHSH, CDR2 LQKENI. Between the trimmed V and J ends, which lost 4 bases and 0 bases, there was a span of 6 bases. This CDR3 reads CASSQDTNTGELFF. CDR3 DNA: TGTGCCAGCTCACAGGACACGAACACCGGGGAGCTGTTTTTT.

This chain joins TRBV28 and TRBJ1-4; D is unclear. Per the germline V gene, CDR1 is MDHEN and CDR2 is SYDVKM. V lost 4 bases to trimming and J lost 4 bases, with 10 bases between them. The CDR3 has 14 amino acids. CDR3 region: CASSSGRYNEKLFF. As DNA, the CDR3 is TGTGCCAGCAGTTCCGGGAGGTATAATGAAAAACTGTTTTTT. Variable domain in full (rest from reference TRBV28 and TRBJ1-4): DVKVTQSSRYLVKRTGEKVFLECVQDMDHENMFWYRQDPGLGLRLIYFSYDVKMKEKGDIPEGYSVSREKKERFSLILESASTNQTSMYLCASSSGRYNEKLFFGSGTQLSVL.

The rearrangement uses TRBV10-3 and TRBJ1-3; D is undetermined. V lost 6 bases and J 0 bases, leaving 6 bases between the germline ends. The CDR3 extends over 13 amino acids. Germline V gene data show CDR1 as ENHRY and CDR2 as SYGVKD. The CDR3 region is CAISLNSGNTIYF. Here the CDR3 DNA reads TGTGCCATCAGCCTGAACTCTGGAAACACCATATATTTT.

The chain couples TRBV21-1 to TRBJ2-7. TRBV21-1 is shown as a pseudogene. The CDR3 sequence is 15 residues long. The CDR3 sequence is CASTTGTESSYEQYV. In DNA, the CDR3 is TGTGCCAGCACCACCGGGACCGAGAGCTCCTACGAGCAGTACGTC.

The genes are TRBV18 and TRBJ1-4, with D hard to call. Looked up from germline, CDR1 is KGHSH and CDR2 is LQKENI. Trimming cost V 6 bases and J 8 bases, with 13 bases left between them. The CDR3 totals 13 residues. CDR3 protein: CASSQPPQEKLFF. In DNA form, the CDR3 reads TGTGCCAGCTCCCAGCCGCCGCAGGAAAAACTGTTTTTT.

V gene TRBV5-1 combines with J gene TRBJ2-5; 8 positions agree with TRBD2. There are 14 residues in the CDR3. The germline V gene encodes CDR1 SGHRS and CDR2 YFSETQ. The V gene end was trimmed by 4 bases and the J gene end by 3 bases; junction bases not matched to a gene: 5. The CDR3, as DNA: TGCGCCAGCAGCCCCACAGCGGGGGAAGAGACCCAGTACTTC. As protein: CASSPTAGEETQYF.

The J gene is TRBJ1-1, the V gene TRBV18, with a weak D call TRBD1 (5 bases). V was shortened by 2 bases and J by 6 bases, with 19 bases between the two germline ends. The germline CDR1 and CDR2 sequences are KGHSH and LQKENI. The CDR3 totals 16 residues. CDR3 residues: CASSPRTRGMVAEAFF. CDR3 nucleotide sequence: TGTGCCAGCTCACCAAGAACCCGGGGGATGGTCGCTGAAGCTTTCTTT.

This clone was observed once. The chain combines TRBV10-1 with TRBJ2-3; D remains unclear. Germline V gene data show CDR1 as WNHNN and CDR2 as SYGVQD (reference sequence). V lost 8 bases, J lost 0 bases, and 9 bases lay in between. The CDR3 length is 13 residues. This chain's CDR3 is CASAPASTDTQYF. In nucleotides, the CDR3 is TGCGCCAGCGCCCCAGCTAGCACAGATACGCAGTATTTT.